A single sample is the source of the 5 T cell receptor beta chains below, sequenced in a study of shared clonotypes between healthy human individuals. Selected positively for CCR7 and CD45RO-negative, naive CD8 cells excluded terminally differentiated effector memory CD45RA+ cells. The assay was immunoSEQ multiplex PCR, and TCRdb's table has in-frame clones only and misses some. The sample records around 2,100,000 clones, 85% to 95% being singletons. Sample: naive CD8+ T cells sorted from blood. Receptors originate from a man younger than 30 in good health.

Details on this clone: The sample contains more than one DNA sequence encoding this CDR3. J is TRBJ2-7 and V is TRBV18; 8 bases agree with TRBD1. This CDR3 spans 14 amino acids. Unmatched junction bases numbered 1, after V lost 3 bases and J lost 0 bases. Germline V CDR1 and CDR2: KGHSH, LQKENI. This chain's CDR3 is CASSPGTGSYEQYF. CDR3 coding DNA: TGTGCCAGCTCACCCGGGACAGGCTCCTACGAGCAGTACTTC.

The chain is built from TRBV7-2 and TRBJ2-4; 11 positions agree with TRBD2. J lost 4 bases, V lost 5 bases, and 13 bases had no gene match. Germline CDR1 and CDR2: SGHTA and FQGNSA. This CDR3 contains 18 residues. The chain's CDR3 is CASSRTSGYTSEKNIQYF. The CDR3 DNA sequence: TGTGCCAGCAGCCGGACTAGCGGGTACACAAGCGAAAAAAACATTCAGTACTTC.

The chain carries TRBV4-1 and TRBJ2-5; D unresolved. Trimming left V 6 bases short and J 2 bases short, with 16 bases between. The CDR3 covers 15 residues. The germline V gene has CDR1 MGHRA and CDR2 YSYEKL. This chain's CDR3 is CASSFRKSRQETQYF. In nucleotides, the CDR3 is TGCGCCAGCAGTTTTAGAAAATCTAGACAAGAGACCCAGTACTTC.

The rearrangement links TRBV30 to TRBJ1-1; no clear D. CDR1 GTSNPN and CDR2 SVGIG come from the germline V gene (reference sequence). Trimming left V 0 bases short and J 1 base short, with 12 bases between. The CDR3 runs to 15 residues. The CDR3 DNA reads as TGTGCCTGGAGTGTTGGACCCGGAGGGAACACTGAAGCTTTCTTT. Translated, it gives CAWSVGPGGNTEAFF.

The chain is built from TRBV4-1 and TRBJ1-4; the D gene is possibly TRBD1 (6 bases). Trimming stripped 4 bases from V and 3 bases from J, with 27 bases between. Germline CDR1 and CDR2: MGHRA and YSYEKL. The CDR3 has 20 residues. Written as DNA, the CDR3 is TGCGCCAGCAGCCCTCTCTCTCGGACAGAACGGGAGGGGGCTAATGAAAAACTGTTTTTT. Protein sequence: CASSPLSRTEREGANEKLFF.